Presented here are 20 T cell receptor beta chains from one specimen sequenced in a study of CD8 T cells in ankylosing spondylitis. TCRdb passed the 5' RACE reads through MiXCR, listing each CDR3 protein once. The top ten hold around 4.9% of the sample, which has about 240,000 distinct CDR3 sequences, 7.5% to 9.5% seen once. Sequenced sample: blood, either unsorted or a sorted T cell fraction (not recorded which). The receptors stem from a female donor with ankylosing spondylitis or in good health (not recorded which).

This clonotype was counted at least ten times. This chain links TRBV10-3 with TRBJ2-6; 9 bases are shared with TRBD1. The length of the CDR3 is 18 residues. Trimming at V came to 6 bases and at J to 0 bases, leaving 9 bases not matched to a gene. From germline, CDR1 is ENHRY and CDR2 SYGVKD. This CDR3 reads CAIRGTGMGFSGANVLTF. CDR3 DNA: TGTGCCATCAGGGGGACAGGGATGGGGTTCTCTGGGGCCAACGTCCTGACTTTC.

Regarding this clonotype: This may stem from a read error, because a much larger clone lies one nucleotide away. This sequence joins TRBV5-1 and TRBJ1-5, with a weak D call TRBD1 (5 bases). This CDR3 is 13 amino acids long. CDR1 is SGHRS and CDR2 is YFSETQ in the germline V gene. Trimming removed 0 bases at V and 7 bases at J, with 8 bases between. The CDR3 sequence: CASSLDRTQPQHF. The DNA of the CDR3 is TGCGCCAGCAGCTTGGACAGGACCCAGCCCCAGCATTTT.

This clonotype was picked up many times. This sequence joins TRBV29-1 and TRBJ2-7; D gene ambiguous. V lost 7 bases and J lost 4, with 20 bases in between. This CDR3 contains 14 residues. Germline V CDR1 and CDR2: SQVTM, ANQGSEA. DNA of the CDR3: TGCAGCGGTGTCAGCCACGAGTCCGGATACGAGCAGTACTTC. Translating gives CSGVSHESGYEQYF.

In this sample, this clonotype turned up many times. The rearrangement uses TRBV20-1 and TRBJ1-1; TRBD1 is a possible D gene (6 bases). Germline V gene lookup returns CDR1 DFQATT and CDR2 SNEGSKA (reference sequence). The CDR3 totals 12 residues. Trimming left V 8 bases short and J 1 base short, with 11 bases between. The CDR3, as DNA: TGCAGTTCCAACAGGGAGAACACTGAAGCTTTCTTT. Amino acid sequence: CSSNRENTEAFF.

In this sample, this clonotype turned up many times. The rearrangement uses TRBV7-2 and TRBJ2-1; D might be TRBD2 (6 bases). The CDR3 has 15 residues. Between the trimmed V and J ends, which lost 0 bases and 3 bases, there was a span of 9 bases. Germline assignment: CDR1 SGHTA and CDR2 FQGNSA. CDR3 nucleotide sequence: TGTGCCAGCAGCTTAGCTCCGGGAGACTACAATGAGCAGTTCTTC. This sequence encodes CASSLAPGDYNEQFF.

With regard to this clonotype: Given a much more abundant clone one base away, this may be a read error. The chain couples TRBV7-2 to TRBJ2-7; the D is unclear. Germline values: CDR1 SGHTA, CDR2 FQGNSA. This CDR3 has 14 residues. Trimming pared 5 bases from V and 1 base from J, leaving 12 bases between. In nucleotides, the CDR3 is TGTGCCAGCAGCATCAACATTTTGTCCTACGAGCAGTACTTC. Translation gives CASSINILSYEQYF.

This clonotype was seen at least ten times. The chain links TRBV6-2 or TRBV6-3 to TRBJ2-7; D is uncertain. V was shortened by 2 bases and J by 0 bases, with 8 bases between the two germline ends. The CDR3 is 14 residues long. Germline assignment: CDR1 MNHEY and CDR2 SVGEGT. As DNA, the CDR3 is TGTGCCAGCAGTTACCTCCCTCTCTCCTACGAGCAGTACTTC. It translates to CASSYLPLSYEQYF.

This clonotype was observed a few times. The CDR3 region is CASSHTSENEQFF. The CDR3 DNA sequence: TGTGCCAGCAGCCATACTAGCGAGAATGAGCAGTTCTTC. The chain recombines TRBV7-9 with TRBJ2-1; 7 bases map to TRBD2. The CDR3 length is 13 residues. The germline gives CDR1 SEHNR, CDR2 FQNEAQ (reference sequence). V lost 5 bases to trimming and J lost 7 bases; unmatched junction nucleotides: 5. The variable domain in full, completed from reference TRBV7-9 and TRBJ2-1, reads DTGVSQNPRHKITKRGQNVTFRCDPISEHNRLYWYRQTLGQGPEFLTYFQNEAQLEKSRLLSDRFSAERPKGSFSTLEIQRTEQGDSAMYLCASSHTSENEQFFGPGTRLTVL.

Many counts were recorded for this clonotype. The J gene is TRBJ1-1, the V gene TRBV25-1, with no clear D. The germline V gene encodes CDR1 MGHDK and CDR2 SYGVNS. The CDR3 is 13 amino acids. Trimming left V 0 bases short and J 8 bases short, with 10 bases between. CDR3 protein: CASSEYIGREAFF. The CDR3 bases are TGTGCCAGCAGTGAATATATCGGCAGGGAAGCTTTCTTT.

On this clonotype itself: A much larger clone sits a single nucleotide away, making a read error possible. CDR3 in DNA: TGTGCCTGGAGTACTCTTTACAGGGCGTGGGTTGGCTACACCTTC. Its translation is CAWSTLYRAWVGYTF. The chain carries TRBV30 and TRBJ1-2; possibly TRBD1 for D (6 bases). V was clipped by 2 bases and J by 7 bases, with 20 bases between them. Germline assignment: CDR1 GTSNPN and CDR2 SVGIG (reference sequence). This CDR3 spans 15 amino acids.

At least ten counts were recorded for this clonotype. The rearrangement links TRBV20-1 to TRBJ2-1; D might be TRBD1 or TRBD2, each matching 5 bases. V lost 6 bases to trimming and J lost 9 bases, with 21 bases between them. Germline loops: CDR1 DFQATT, CDR2 SNEGSKA (reference sequence). CDR3 size: 14 residues. The chain's CDR3 is CSAQQDGGDTEQFF. The CDR3, as DNA: TGCAGTGCCCAGCAGGATGGGGGTGACACTGAGCAGTTCTTC.

The sample holds a few counts of this clonotype. The V and J genes are TRBV10-3 and TRBJ2-1; the D is unclear. Trimming took 9 bases from V and 2 from J, leaving 8 bases between them. The CDR3 is 12 residues long. Germline V gives CDR1 ENHRY, CDR2 SYGVKD. CDR3 DNA sequence: TGTGCCATAGCTGGGACCTACAATGAGCAGTTCTTC. Its protein is CAIAGTYNEQFF.

This clonotype was counted at least ten times. V gene TRBV3-1 combines with J gene TRBJ2-5; 10 positions match TRBD2. The V gene end was trimmed by 1 base and the J gene end by 6 bases; junction bases not matched to a gene: 5. CDR1 is LGHDT and CDR2 is YNNKEL in the germline V gene (reference sequence). The CDR3 consists of 15 residues. The CDR3 loop reads CASSQGTSGIQTQYF. The CDR3 bases are TGTGCCAGCAGCCAAGGAACTAGCGGGATACAGACCCAGTACTTC.

Ten or more counts support this clonotype. The chain links TRBV20-1 to TRBJ2-1, with 7 bases fitting TRBD1. Unmatched junction bases numbered 9, after V lost 5 bases and J lost 8 bases. CDR3 length: 13 residues. Germline-derived CDR1 and CDR2 are DFQATT and SNEGSKA (reference sequence). Written as DNA, the CDR3 is TGCAGTGCTTTAGGGGGCCTCAACTATGAGCAGTTCTTC. Translated, it gives CSALGGLNYEQFF.

This clonotype came up many times. CDR3 DNA: TGCAGTGCTAGTTGGCTAGCGGGAAAAAGCTTCTCCTACGAGCAGTACTTC. As protein: CSASWLAGKSFSYEQYF. This rearrangement joins TRBV20-1 to TRBJ2-7, with 9 bases that match TRBD2. Losses at the gene ends were 3 bases for V and 0 bases for J; bases not matched to a gene: 12. This CDR3 has 17 residues. CDR1 is DFQATT, CDR2 SNEGSKA, per germline (reference sequence).

This clonotype showed up just a few times. In DNA form, the CDR3 reads TGTGCCAGCAGCTGGGGACAGGTTGGAACCGGGGAGCTGTTTTTT. It yields the protein CASSWGQVGTGELFF. The chain couples TRBV7-2 to TRBJ2-2, with 8 nucleotides matching TRBD1. After removal of 4 bases from V and 5 bases from J, the junction contained 6 bases not matched to a gene. This CDR3 spans 15 amino acids. Germline assignment: CDR1 SGHTA and CDR2 FQGNSA.

This clonotype was detected many times. The DNA for the CDR3 is TGTGCCAGCAGCCAACAGAGTACCTCTGGGGCCAACGTCCTGACTTTC. It encodes CASSQQSTSGANVLTF. The chain couples TRBV27 to TRBJ2-6; D is unclear. Trimming took 6 bases from V and 0 from J, leaving 12 bases between them. Per germline, CDR1 MNHEY and CDR2 SMNVEV (reference sequence). CDR3 length: 16 residues.

In its sample, this clonotype was seen many times. The chain recombines TRBV20-1 with TRBJ2-3, with D hard to call. The V end was cut by 4 bases, the J end by 0 bases, with 11 bases between. Germline V gene data show CDR1 as DFQATT and CDR2 as SNEGSKA (reference sequence). This CDR3 is built from 14 residues. The CDR3 sequence is CSATATYSTDTQYF. In DNA, the CDR3 is TGCAGTGCTACCGCTACCTATAGCACAGATACGCAGTATTTT.

At least ten counts were recorded for this clonotype. This chain uses TRBV12-3 or TRBV12-4 with TRBJ1-3; no reliable D call. The CDR3 is made up of 16 amino acids. Trimming shortened V by 5 bases and J by 0 bases, and 14 bases separated the two germline ends. DNA of the CDR3: TGTGCCAGCAGTCCGTCGGCCAGCATCTCTGGAAACACCATATATTTT. Amino acids: CASSPSASISGNTIYF.

This clonotype was observed many times. The J gene is TRBJ1-5, the V gene TRBV7-2; maybe TRBD1 (6 bases). CDR3 length: 14 residues. The V and J ends lost 3 bases and 5 bases respectively, with 11 bases between them. The germline V gene has CDR1 SGHTA and CDR2 FQGNSA. DNA of the CDR3: TGTGCCAGCAGCTTTTCAGGGGCCGATCAGCCCCAGCATTTT. It translates to CASSFSGADQPQHF.